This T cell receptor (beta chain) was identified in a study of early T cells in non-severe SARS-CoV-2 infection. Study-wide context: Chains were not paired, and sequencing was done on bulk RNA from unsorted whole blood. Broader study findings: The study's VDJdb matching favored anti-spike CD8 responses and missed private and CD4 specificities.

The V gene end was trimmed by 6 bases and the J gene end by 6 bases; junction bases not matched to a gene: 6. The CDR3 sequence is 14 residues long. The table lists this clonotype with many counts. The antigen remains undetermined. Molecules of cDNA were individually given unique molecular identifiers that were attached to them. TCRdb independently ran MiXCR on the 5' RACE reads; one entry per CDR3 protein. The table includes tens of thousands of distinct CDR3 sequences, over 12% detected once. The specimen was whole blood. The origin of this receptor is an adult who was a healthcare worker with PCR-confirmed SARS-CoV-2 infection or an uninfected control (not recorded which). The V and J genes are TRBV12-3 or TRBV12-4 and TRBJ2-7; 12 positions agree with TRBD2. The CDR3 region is CASRSSGRALEQYF. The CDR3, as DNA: TGTGCCAGCAGATCTAGCGGGAGGGCCCTCGAGCAGTACTTC.